The present entry profiles one T cell receptor (beta chain) with its context. The germline gene is not matched at one end of the junction; a read error may be the cause. This specimen comes from a study of blood T cell repertoires in COVID-19. Profiled with immunoSEQ multiplex PCR; TCRdb holds only in-frame clones, not every one. Seen here are roughly 350,000 clones, approximately 90% observed once, and the top ten hold 3.5% to 4.5%. Germline V gene lookup returns CDR1 ENHRY and CDR2 SYGVKD. There are 13 residues in the CDR3. The sample comprised peripheral blood. This receptor was identified in a woman aged 50 to 65 with active or convalescent COVID-19. The chain joins TRBV10-3 to TRBJ1-2; 7 bases fit TRBD1. CDR3 nucleotides: TGTGCCATCACTGAGACAGGGCTCTATGGCTACACCTTC. Its translation is CAITETGLYGYTF.